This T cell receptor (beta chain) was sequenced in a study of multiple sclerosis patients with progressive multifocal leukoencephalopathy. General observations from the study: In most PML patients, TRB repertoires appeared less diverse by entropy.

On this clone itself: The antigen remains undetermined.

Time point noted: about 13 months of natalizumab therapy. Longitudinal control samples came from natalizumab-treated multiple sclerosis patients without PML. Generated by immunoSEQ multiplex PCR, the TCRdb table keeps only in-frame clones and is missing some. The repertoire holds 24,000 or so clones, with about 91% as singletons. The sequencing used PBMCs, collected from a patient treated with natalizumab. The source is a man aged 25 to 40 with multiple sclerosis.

The CDR3 loop reads CASSLWGTGGGYTEAFF. In DNA form, the CDR3 reads TGTGCCAGCAGTTTATGGGGGACAGGGGGCGGTTACACTGAAGCTTTCTTT. J is TRBJ1-1 and V is TRBV27; 12 bases map to TRBD1. Germline lookup yields CDR1 MNHEY and CDR2 SMNVEV (reference sequence). Trimming removed 1 base from V and 3 bases from J; junction bases left unmatched: 6. CDR3 length: 17 residues.